This TCR beta chain was documented in a study of blood T cell repertoires in COVID-19. This CDR3 has 13 residues. Trimming stripped 3 bases from V and 5 bases from J, with 10 bases between. Germline V lookup: CDR1 MDHEN, CDR2 SYDVKM. Assignments of participants to cohorts depended upon their own reported clinical history. Using immunoSEQ multiplex PCR, the repertoire was profiled, and TCRdb retains in-frame clones only, with some absent. The table records fewer than 200,000 clones, approximately 86% of them present only once. The clonotype was recovered from a man aged 60 to 75 who had recovered from COVID-19. Sequencing was done on a sample of PBMCs or T cells enriched from blood (not recorded which). The chain recombines TRBV28 with TRBJ2-5, with a tentative D call TRBD2 (5 bases). CDR3 coding DNA: TGTGCCAGCAGTTTTGGGCGGGCGGAGACCCAGTACTTC. The encoded protein is CASSFGRAETQYF.